The present T cell receptor (beta chain) was sequenced within a study of T cells in Graves' hyperthyroidism and ophthalmopathy. At the level of the study: Peripheral blood was acquired at first diagnosis, ahead of any therapy whatsoever. Study conclusions and caveats: Model output signaled ophthalmopathy a median roughly 6.5 months ahead of onset. Most thyroid clonotypes expanded above 0.001 appeared in blood too. From stable hyperthyroidism, ophthalmopathy was separated by a 13 V-J model.

This clonotype was recorded many times. Its antigen is not identified. CDR1 and CDR2 (germline): MNHEY, SMNVEV (reference sequence). The CDR3 covers 13 residues. V lost 4 bases and J lost 3, with 9 bases in between. Researchers took RNA transcripts and amplified the TCR beta CDR3 regions from them. The HTBI primer set served for first-round RT-PCR of the TCR CDR3. TCRdb processed the multiplex PCR reads anew with MiXCR; each CDR3 protein has one entry. The table records about 290,000 distinct CDR3 sequences, 13% of them present only once. The sequence was obtained from a woman aged 25 to 39 with Graves' hyperthyroidism that later progressed to Graves' ophthalmopathy. Material: blood. V and J are TRBV27 and TRBJ1-2, with unresolved D. The chain's CDR3 is CASSSGSHYGYTF. CDR3 nucleotide sequence: TGTGCCAGCAGTTCTGGCAGCCACTATGGCTACACCTTC.